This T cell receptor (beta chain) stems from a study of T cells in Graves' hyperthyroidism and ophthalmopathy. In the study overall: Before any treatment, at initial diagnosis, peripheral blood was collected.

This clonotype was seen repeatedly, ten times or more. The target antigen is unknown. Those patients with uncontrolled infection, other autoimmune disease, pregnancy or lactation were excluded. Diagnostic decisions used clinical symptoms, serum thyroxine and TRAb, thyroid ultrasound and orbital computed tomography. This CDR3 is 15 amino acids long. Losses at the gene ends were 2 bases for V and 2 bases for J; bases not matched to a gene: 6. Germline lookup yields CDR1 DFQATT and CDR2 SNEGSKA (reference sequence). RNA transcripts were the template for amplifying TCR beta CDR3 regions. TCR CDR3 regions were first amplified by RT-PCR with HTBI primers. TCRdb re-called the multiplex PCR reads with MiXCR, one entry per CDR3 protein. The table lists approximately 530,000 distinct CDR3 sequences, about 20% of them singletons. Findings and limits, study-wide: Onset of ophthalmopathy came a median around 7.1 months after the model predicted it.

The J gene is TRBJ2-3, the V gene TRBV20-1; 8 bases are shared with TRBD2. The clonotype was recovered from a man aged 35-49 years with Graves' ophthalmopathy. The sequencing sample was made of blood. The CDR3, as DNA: TGCAGTGCTAGACGGGAGCGGGGGTACACAGATACGCAGTATTTT. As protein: CSARRERGYTDTQYF.